This T cell receptor beta chain originates from a study of regulatory T cells in long-lasting Graves disease. Time point noted: newly diagnosed GD, antithyroid drugs for less than 3 months. RNA from PBMCs was the source of the TCR library. In building TCR beta libraries, iRepertoire HTBI primers were used together with Arm-PCR of CDR3 regions. TCRdb reprocessed the multiplex PCR reads with MiXCR, giving one entry per CDR3 protein. The sample includes 200,000 to 250,000 distinct CDR3 sequences, roughly a fifth seen only once; the top ten take roughly 13%. At least ten counts were recorded for this clonotype. Source: peripheral blood mononuclear cells (PBMCs), taken at new diagnosis, from a patient treated with antithyroid drugs. This receptor was taken from a female donor with Graves disease.

CDR3 nucleotide sequence: TGTGCCAGCAGCCCAGCAATAGGGCTCCCTGTAGTTGAGCAGTACTTC. Residues: CASSPAIGLPVVEQYF. The chain uses TRBV7-9 and TRBJ2-7, with D unresolved. Germline lookup yields CDR1 SEHNR and CDR2 FQNEAQ (reference sequence). The CDR3 has 16 amino acids. Trimming took 5 bases from V and 7 from J, leaving 24 bases between them. Full variable domain (remainder filled in from reference TRBV7-9 and TRBJ2-7): DTGVSQNPRHKITKRGQNVTFRCDPISEHNRLYWYRQTLGQGPEFLTYFQNEAQLEKSRLLSDRFSAERPKGSFSTLEIQRTEQGDSAMYLCASSPAIGLPVVEQYFGPGTRLTVT.